This T cell receptor (beta chain) was identified in a study of T cells after yellow fever vaccination. Using its own MiXCR run on the 5' RACE reads, TCRdb lists one record per CDR3 protein. Among a few hundred thousand distinct CDR3 sequences listed, about 7% were seen once. The CDR3 spans 17 residues. Trimming removed 2 bases from V and 0 bases from J; junction bases left unmatched: 9. Germline V gives CDR1 DFQATT, CDR2 SNEGSKA (reference sequence). This rearrangement joins TRBV20-1 to TRBJ2-2, with TRBD1 matching over 7 bases. The sequences come from CD4+ T cells sorted from PBMCs, collected 15 days after the yellow fever booster vaccination. This sequence was found in a young man who received the YFV17D yellow fever vaccine. CDR3 residues: CSARRTGQRANTGELFF. CDR3 coding DNA: TGCAGTGCTAGACGGACGGGACAGCGAGCGAACACCGGGGAGCTGTTTTTT.